The T cell receptor beta chain under discussion was sequenced for a study of T cell responses to AZD1222 COVID-19 vaccine. The protocol was immunoSEQ multiplex PCR, while the TCRdb copy is restricted to in-frame clones and leaves out a portion. The top ten hold around 5.8% of the sample, which has over 150,000 clones, approximately 90% seen once. The TCR originated in an adult in good health. The specimen comprised peripheral blood, sampled on day 0 of AZD1222 vaccination.

The CDR3 reads CASSLPVQETQYF. CDR3 coding DNA: TGTGCCAGCAGCCTCCCCGTTCAAGAGACCCAGTACTTC. The chain links TRBV3-1 (or the pseudogene TRBV3-2) to TRBJ2-5; unclear D gene. This CDR3 has 13 residues. Per the germline V gene, CDR1 is LGHDT and CDR2 is YNNKEL (reference sequence). Trimming left V 4 bases short and J 2 bases short, with 8 bases between.